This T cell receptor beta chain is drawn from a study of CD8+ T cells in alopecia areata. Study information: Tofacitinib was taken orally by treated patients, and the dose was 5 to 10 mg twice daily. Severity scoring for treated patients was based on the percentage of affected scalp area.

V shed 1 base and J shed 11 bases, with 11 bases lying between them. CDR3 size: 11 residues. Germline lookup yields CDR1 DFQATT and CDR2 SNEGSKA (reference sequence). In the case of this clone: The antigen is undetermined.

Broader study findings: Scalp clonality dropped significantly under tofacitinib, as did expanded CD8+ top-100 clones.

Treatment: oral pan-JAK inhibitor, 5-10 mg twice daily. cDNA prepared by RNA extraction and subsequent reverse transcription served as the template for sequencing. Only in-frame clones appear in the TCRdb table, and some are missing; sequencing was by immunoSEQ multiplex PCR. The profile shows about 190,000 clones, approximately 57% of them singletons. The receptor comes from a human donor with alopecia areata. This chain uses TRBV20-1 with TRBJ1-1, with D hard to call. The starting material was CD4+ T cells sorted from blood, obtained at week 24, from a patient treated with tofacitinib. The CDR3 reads CSARGGNRAFF. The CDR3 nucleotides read TGCAGTGCTAGAGGGGGTAATAGGGCTTTCTTT.